This TCR beta chain originates from a study of T-cell reconstitution after alpha-beta-depleted transplantation in children. A word on this clonotype: The antigen is unknown.

Study-wide results and caveats: Surviving recipient T cells and thymic progenitors produced the high day-60 TCRbeta diversity seen in some patients. Reportedly, roughly two months post-transplant, alpha-beta T cells arose from several hundred expanded graft clones. By one year post-transplant, T-cell counts and diversity largely arose from T cells that were newly produced.

Molecular barcoding with unique molecular identifiers was used for the TCRbeta library. MiXCR, applied by TCRdb to the PCR reads, yields one record per CDR3 protein. The data show 600,000 or so distinct CDR3 sequences, under 30% seen once. V was cut by 4 bases and J by 13 bases, with 14 bases left in between. Germline assignment: CDR1 SEHNR and CDR2 FQNEAQ (reference sequence). The CDR3 runs 12 residues. Material: PBMCs, mostly from graft donor cells, obtained 360 days after TCRalphabeta/CD19-depleted stem cell transplant. This clonotype originated in a boy under two years old who had a stem cell transplant for acute myeloid leukemia, so the T cells may come from the graft donor. The V call is TRBV7-9, the J call TRBJ2-1; D gene ambiguous. CDR3 amino acids: CASSSLSDLQFF. The CDR3 nucleotides are TGTGCCAGCAGCTCACTTAGTGACCTACAGTTCTTC.